One sample yielded the 17 T cell receptor beta chains listed below, sequenced in a study of blood T cell repertoires in COVID-19. Sequencing was performed with immunoSEQ multiplex PCR; in TCRdb, only in-frame clones are kept and a portion is missing. The sample yields fewer than 300,000 clones, more than 70% seen once. The sequencing input was peripheral blood. All receptors derive from an elderly man with acute or convalescent COVID-19.

This rearrangement joins TRBV28 to TRBJ1-6, with TRBD1 matching 8 bases. Losses at the gene ends were 2 bases for V and 10 bases for J; bases not matched to a gene: 7. CDR3 size: 15 residues. Looked up from germline, CDR1 is MDHEN and CDR2 is SYDVKM. CDR3 in amino acids: CASSLDSGGRSPLHF. The CDR3 nucleotides are TGTGCCAGCAGTTTAGACTCAGGGGGCAGGTCACCCCTCCACTTT.

The chain joins TRBV2 to TRBJ1-4; D may be TRBD1 (5 bases). Germline values: CDR1 SNHLY, CDR2 FYNNEI. This CDR3 contains 14 residues. The V gene lost 7 bases and the J gene lost 4 bases, with 13 bases spanning the gap. CDR3 DNA: TGTGCCAGCATCTTGACAGCTAATAATGAAAAACTGTTTTTT. Translation gives CASILTANNEKLFF. Filled out from reference TRBV2 and TRBJ1-4, the complete variable domain reads EPEVTQTPSHQVTQMGQEVILRCVPISNHLYFYWYRQILGQKVEFLVSFYNNEISEKSEIFDDQFSVERPDGSNFTLKIRSTKLEDSAMYFCASILTANNEKLFFGSGTQLSVL.

The CDR3 region is CASSPRTSGTTDTQYF. In DNA form, the CDR3 reads TGTGCCAGCAGCCCGCGGACTAGCGGGACCACAGATACGCAGTATTTT. This chain connects TRBV7-2 to TRBJ2-3, with 12 bases fitting TRBD2. Looked up from germline, CDR1 is SGHTA and CDR2 is FQGNSA. The ends lost 5 bases at V and 2 bases at J; junction bases unmatched: 5. The CDR3 runs to 16 residues.

The table lists this clone with a count of one. V is TRBV27 and J is TRBJ2-7; tentative D call: TRBD1 (6 bases). Germline CDR1 and CDR2: MNHEY and SMNVEV (reference sequence). The V gene lost 5 bases and the J gene lost 8 bases, with 13 bases spanning the gap. This CDR3 region has 12 residues. In nucleotides, the CDR3 is TGTGCCAGCAGTCCGGACAGTTACAAGCAGTACTTC. Encoded protein: CASSPDSYKQYF.

This CDR3 reads CASSPGDSPNYGYTF. The CDR3 nucleotides are TGCGCCAGCAGCCCGGGGGACAGCCCTAACTATGGCTACACCTTC. V usage is TRBV5-1 and J usage is TRBJ1-2; 7 nucleotides match TRBD1. Germline V gene lookup returns CDR1 SGHRS and CDR2 YFSETQ. The CDR3 runs to 15 residues. The J segment lost 0 bases and the V segment lost 4 bases, leaving 6 bases of the junction unmatched.

A single count supports this clone. The rearrangement links TRBV30 to TRBJ1-6; 8 positions match TRBD1. The CDR3 contains 13 residues. V shed 4 bases and J 10 bases; nucleotides not matched to a gene: 6. Germline V CDR1 and CDR2: GTSNPN, SVGIG (reference sequence). The CDR3 bases are TGTGCCTGGACTCAGGGGGCTGGGTCACCCCTCCACTTT. Translated: CAWTQGAGSPLHF.

The chain combines TRBV4-2 with TRBJ1-4; 7 bases fit TRBD1. The CDR3 extends over 18 amino acids. Germline values: CDR1 LGHNA, CDR2 YNFKEQ. Germline trimming cut 3 bases from V and 0 bases from J; bases unmatched to any gene: 10. The CDR3 reads CASSQQTGWSSTNEKLFF. CDR3 nucleotides: TGTGCCAGCAGCCAGCAGACAGGGTGGTCTTCAACTAATGAAAAACTGTTTTTT.

V and J are TRBV10-3 and TRBJ2-3, with 10 bases lining up with TRBD1. The CDR3 loop spans 14 amino acids. V lost 4 bases to trimming and J lost 6 bases; unmatched junction nucleotides: 4. Germline V CDR1 and CDR2: ENHRY, SYGVKD. DNA of the CDR3: TGTGCCATCAGTGCCGGGACAGGGGCCGATACGCAGTATTTT. Translation gives CAISAGTGADTQYF.

The rearrangement uses TRBV7-6 and TRBJ2-2, with TRBD2 identical over 7 bases. The CDR3 length is 18 residues. Trimming took 0 bases from V and 6 from J; bases not matched to a gene: 13. Germline lookup yields CDR1 SGHVS and CDR2 FNYEAQ. CDR3 residues: CASSLAPSGIGRAGELFF. Written as DNA, the CDR3 is TGTGCCAGCAGCTTAGCGCCCAGCGGGATCGGCAGGGCCGGGGAGCTGTTTTTT.

V gene TRBV6-2 or TRBV6-3 combines with J gene TRBJ1-5; 9 bases agree with TRBD1. This CDR3 has 14 amino acids. V was pared by 5 bases and J by 6 bases, with 5 bases of the junction left unmatched. Germline CDR1 and CDR2: MNHEY and SVGEGT. This CDR3 is CASSQQGASQPQHF. The CDR3 nucleotides are TGTGCCAGCAGTCAACAGGGGGCCAGTCAGCCCCAGCATTTT.

V and J are TRBV28 and TRBJ2-7; perhaps TRBD1 as D (5 bases). The V gene's germline CDR1 is MDHEN and CDR2 SYDVKM. Trimming left V 6 bases short and J 4 bases short, with 7 bases between. The CDR3 loop spans 11 amino acids. Here the CDR3 DNA reads TGTGCCAGCAGGGGGCGGTACGAGCAGTACTTC. As protein: CASRGRYEQYF.

A note on this clone: This sample includes further DNA sequences coding for the same CDR3. V is TRBV3-1 (or the pseudogene TRBV3-2) and J is TRBJ1-3; D perhaps matches TRBD1 (5 bases). Germline assignment: CDR1 LGHDT and CDR2 YNNKEL (reference sequence). CDR3 length: 15 residues. V dropped 2 bases and J dropped 0 bases, with 8 bases sitting between them. CDR3 amino acids: CASSQQGPSGNTIYF. The DNA of the CDR3 is TGTGCCAGCAGCCAACAGGGCCCCTCTGGAAACACCATATATTTT.

J is TRBJ2-2 and V is TRBV7-2, with D possibly being TRBD2 (6 bases). V dropped 1 base and J dropped 2 bases, with 14 bases sitting between them. The CDR3 spans 17 residues. CDR1 is SGHTA and CDR2 is FQGNSA in the germline V gene. The CDR3 DNA is TGTGCCAGCAGCTTAGTCGCGGGGCTATCTAACACCGGGGAGCTGTTTTTT. Translating gives CASSLVAGLSNTGELFF.

With respect to this clone: At one of its ends the junction is not consistent with the germline gene, which may arise from a read error. This chain connects TRBV7-2 to TRBJ2-1; possibly TRBD2 for D (6 bases). This CDR3 contains 14 residues. Germline V gene sequence: CDR1 SGHTA, CDR2 FQGNSA. CDR3 amino acids: CANSIVRFGGEQFF. The CDR3 DNA sequence: TGTGCCAACAGCATAGTTCGGTTTGGGGGGGAGCAGTTCTTC.

The chain recombines TRBV27 with TRBJ2-6; 10 bases agree with TRBD1. The CDR3 has 15 amino acids. Losses at the gene ends were 5 bases for V and 4 bases for J; bases not matched to a gene: 2. Germline-derived CDR1 and CDR2 are MNHEY and SMNVEV (reference sequence). CDR3: CASSDRGLGANVLTF. CDR3 bases: TGTGCCAGCAGTGACAGGGGGCTCGGGGCCAACGTCCTGACTTTC.

Only a few counts were recorded for this clone. The chain links TRBV28 to TRBJ2-7; TRBD1 matches at 9 bases. V lost 2 bases and J lost 2; bases outside the gene matches: 7. The CDR3 consists of 16 residues. Germline values: CDR1 MDHEN, CDR2 SYDVKM. The CDR3 reads CASSLMFGTGTYEQYF. DNA of the CDR3: TGTGCCAGCAGTTTAATGTTCGGGACAGGGACCTACGAGCAGTACTTC.

The chain is built from TRBV5-4 and TRBJ1-2; 7 bases align to TRBD1. The trim removed 6 bases at V and 4 bases at J, leaving 3 bases unmatched. The CDR3 contains 12 residues. The germline gives CDR1 SGHNT, CDR2 YYREEE (reference sequence). CDR3 coding DNA: TGTGCCAGCACCAGGGACAGCTATGGCTACACCTTC. Its translation is CASTRDSYGYTF.